Following are 23 T cell receptor beta chains from one sample sequenced in a study of beta chain features in type 1 diabetes (dated by TCRdb to the late 2010s). Library preparation was by the immunoSEQ multiplex PCR assay. The entire amount of isolated RNA was reverse transcribed using the High Capacity cDNA Reverse Transcription Kit, so the sequenced TCRB transcripts were expressed ones. In its TCRdb copy, this immuneACCESS table keeps in-frame sequences only and misses some clones. Where compared with another copy, unresolved V genes explain less than half of these, and the others have no known cause. Across this sample there are roughly 350,000 clones, with 8% to 10% seen only once. The leading ten clones occupy about 0.64% of the sample. Points the paper makes about the study in general: Type 1 diabetes patients showed a moderate but significant shortening of TCRB CDR3 length in all four CD4+ subsets.

These receptors' targets are unknown. The sequenced sample was central memory CD4+ T cells from blood. These receptors were collected from a man aged 25 to 40 with type 1 diabetes.

The chain recombines TRBV30 with TRBJ2-4; 7 nucleotides agree with TRBD2. The CDR3 totals 16 residues. Germline V gene data show CDR1 as GTSNPN and CDR2 as SVGIG (reference sequence). Trimming took 0 bases from V and 0 from J; bases not matched to a gene: 5. In nucleotides, the CDR3 is TGTGCCTGGAGTGTCGGGGGGTTTCGAGCCAAAAACATTCAGTACTTC. Its protein product is CAWSVGGFRAKNIQYF.

This clone was found a few times. J is TRBJ2-7 and V is TRBV4-2, with D hard to call. Looked up from germline, CDR1 is LGHNA and CDR2 is YNFKEQ. The V and J ends lost 2 bases and 2 bases respectively, with 10 bases between them. This CDR3 has 14 amino acids. The CDR3 coding sequence is TGTGCCAGCAGCCAATTAACATCCACCTACGAGCAGTACTTC. Encoded protein: CASSQLTSTYEQYF.

This clone was counted between two and nine times. V is TRBV7-3 and J is TRBJ2-5; 7 nucleotides line up with TRBD2. V lost 5 bases to trimming and J lost 4 bases; unmatched junction nucleotides: 10. CDR1 is SGHTA, CDR2 FQGTGA, per germline. The CDR3 length is 15 residues. The DNA for the CDR3 is TGTGCCAGCAGCCCACGCGGGAGTTCAGGAGAGACCCAGTACTTC. Protein product: CASSPRGSSGETQYF.

This clone has ten or more counts. The rearrangement uses TRBV21-1 and TRBJ2-6; TRBD1 is taken as the D call from the table, unchecked against the DNA. TRBV21-1 is marked as a pseudogene. The CDR3 has 18 amino acids. The CDR3 DNA sequence: TGTGCCAGCAGCAAAGCCAGACAGCTAAGCTCTGGGGCCAACGTCCTGACTTTC. This codes for CASSKARQLSSGANVLTF.

The V gene is TRBV18, the J gene TRBJ1-4; D remains unclear. Germline V gives CDR1 KGHSH, CDR2 LQKENI. V was cut by 4 bases and J by 7 bases, with 10 bases left in between. This CDR3 is 13 amino acids long. Written as DNA, the CDR3 is TGTGCCAGCTCACTTCTCGAGAGTGAAAAACTGTTTTTT. Translating gives CASSLLESEKLFF.

The gene calls are TRBV5-4 and TRBJ1-1; 10 bases align to TRBD1. Germline CDR1 and CDR2: SGHNT and YYREEE (reference sequence). Trimming cost V 2 bases and J 5 bases; bases outside gene matches: 12. The CDR3 is 17 amino acids. CDR3 nucleotides: TGTGCCAGCAGCTTTCCCGGGACAGGGGCCCAGAAGACTGAAGCTTTCTTT. This encodes CASSFPGTGAQKTEAFF.

V and J are TRBV27 and TRBJ2-7; 9 nucleotides agree with TRBD1. The germline V gene has CDR1 MNHEY and CDR2 SMNVEV (reference sequence). This CDR3 region has 15 residues. J gave up 5 bases and V 2 bases, and 7 bases lay outside the gene matches. The CDR3 DNA is TGTGCCAGCAGTTTAGTTCCTGACAGGGGGGACGAGCAGTACTTC. Its protein is CASSLVPDRGDEQYF.

The chain links TRBV7-9 to TRBJ2-5, with D perhaps TRBD1 (5 bases). The CDR3 runs to 13 residues. Per germline, CDR1 SEHNR and CDR2 FQNEAQ (reference sequence). V lost 3 bases, J lost 2 bases, and 7 bases lay in between. The CDR3 here is CASSFDRQETQYF. CDR3 bases: TGTGCCAGCAGCTTCGACAGACAAGAGACCCAGTACTTC.

The sample holds a few counts of this clone. The J gene is TRBJ1-2, the V gene TRBV15, with 8 bases fitting TRBD1. The CDR3 is 16 amino acids. V lost 0 bases, J lost 8 bases, and 11 bases stayed unmatched. CDR1 and CDR2 from the germline V gene are LNHNV and YYDKDF (reference sequence). The CDR3, as DNA: TGTGCCACCAGCAGAGAGTCAAAAGGACAGGGACAAGGCTACACCTTC. This translates into CATSRESKGQGQGYTF.

The V gene is TRBV2, the J gene TRBJ1-1; D is unclear. The CDR3 loop spans 13 amino acids. V shed 4 bases and J shed 2 bases, with 8 bases lying between them. Germline CDR1 and CDR2: SNHLY and FYNNEI. CDR3 in DNA: TGTGCCAGCAGTGGGGAGAGTAACACTGAAGCTTTCTTT. Translated, it gives CASSGESNTEAFF.

There are a few counts of this clone. The V and J genes are TRBV4-3 and TRBJ1-1; D gene unclear. The V end lost 0 bases, the J end lost 3 bases, and 11 bases lay between the germline ends. Per germline, CDR1 LGHNA and CDR2 YSLEER. The CDR3 length is 15 residues. The CDR3 here is CASSQDLGLHTEAFF. In DNA, the CDR3 is TGCGCCAGCAGCCAAGATCTTGGGCTACACACTGAAGCTTTCTTT.

This clone was observed a handful of times. The genes are TRBV18 and TRBJ1-2; TRBD1 might be the D (5 bases). The CDR3 spans 15 residues. The germline V and J ends were trimmed by 4 bases and 7 bases, with 19 bases remaining between them. The germline V gene has CDR1 KGHSH and CDR2 LQKENI. As DNA, the CDR3 is TGTGCCAGCTCACTCGATGTAACTTCGAGGGGTGGCTACACCTTC. It specifies CASSLDVTSRGGYTF.

This clone has only a few counts. The chain is built from TRBV4-1 and TRBJ2-7, with 10 bases fitting TRBD1. This CDR3 contains 15 residues. J gave up 4 bases and V 2 bases, and 5 bases lay outside the gene matches. Germline-derived CDR1 and CDR2 are MGHRA and YSYEKL. The CDR3 is CASSQTGQGNYEQYF. As DNA, the CDR3 is TGCGCCAGCAGCCAAACGGGACAGGGGAATTACGAGCAGTACTTC.

This clone was seen a few times. The junction departs from germline at one end; a sequencing error may be responsible. The chain is built from TRBV11-3 and TRBJ2-3; perhaps TRBD1 as D (5 bases). Germline CDR1 SGHNT, CDR2 YENEEA. This CDR3 has 12 amino acids. The CDR3 reads CASSSRTGTQYF. The CDR3 DNA sequence: TGTGCCAGCAGCTCGAGAACAGGTACGCAGTATTTT.

The table lists this clone with a few counts. The chain is built from TRBV25-1 and TRBJ2-7; 13 bases agree with TRBD2. J gave up 7 bases and V 4 bases, and 16 bases lay outside the gene matches. Looked up from germline, CDR1 is MGHDK and CDR2 is SYGVNS. The CDR3 contains 18 residues. The CDR3 here is CASSALGTSGTGLGEQYF. The CDR3 DNA reads TGTGCCAGCAGTGCCTTAGGGACTAGCGGGACCGGTTTGGGGGAGCAGTACTTC.

CDR3 DNA: TGTGCCAGCAGCTTAGGGGAATGGAACAATGAGCAGTTCTTC. Translation gives CASSLGEWNNEQFF. This chain uses TRBV11-2 with TRBJ2-1; D gene unclear. The ends were cut back, 1 base at V and 5 bases at J, with 9 bases in the middle. The germline gives CDR1 SGHAT, CDR2 FQNNGV. The CDR3 length is 14 residues.

Details on this clone: The junction shows a germline mismatch at one end, possibly a read error. The J gene is TRBJ2-5, the V gene TRBV7-7; 9 nucleotides match TRBD1. Germline V gene data show CDR1 as SSHAT and CDR2 as FNYEAQ (reference sequence). This CDR3 region has 15 residues. This chain's CDR3 is CASSLTPGQGETQYF. The CDR3 nucleotides are TGTGCTAGCAGCTTAACTCCGGGACAGGGAGAGACCCAGTACTTC.

In its sample, this clone was seen a few times. This chain connects TRBV7-2 to TRBJ2-6, with TRBD1 matching over 7 bases. The CDR3 spans 17 residues. Losses at the gene ends were 5 bases for V and 0 bases for J; bases not matched to a gene: 7. The V gene's germline CDR1 is SGHTA and CDR2 FQGNSA. The CDR3 DNA reads TGTGCCAGCAGCCCCGCCGGGACAGTCTCTGGGGCCAACGTCCTGACTTTC. Its protein product is CASSPAGTVSGANVLTF.

A few counts support this clone. V and J are TRBV6-1 and TRBJ1-1, with a weak D call TRBD1 (5 bases). In germline, CDR1 is MNHNS, CDR2 SASEGT. Trimming pared 3 bases from V and 1 base from J, leaving 9 bases between. The CDR3 length is 14 residues. CDR3 region: CASSDGARNTEAFF. DNA for the CDR3: TGTGCCAGCAGTGACGGGGCCCGGAACACTGAAGCTTTCTTT.

In this sample, this clone turned up a few times. The genes are TRBV6-5 and TRBJ2-7; D possibly corresponds to TRBD2 (5 bases). The germline V and J ends were trimmed by 6 bases and 3 bases, with 9 bases remaining between them. CDR1 and CDR2 (germline): MNHEY, SVGAGI. The CDR3 sequence is 12 residues long. CDR3 coding DNA: TGTGCCAGCAGAGGAGGTTTCTACGAGCAGTACTTC. Translated, it gives CASRGGFYEQYF.

This chain uses TRBV2 with TRBJ2-3; 7 bases agree with TRBD1. Germline lookup yields CDR1 SNHLY and CDR2 FYNNEI. With V trimmed by 10 bases and J by 4 bases, 14 bases remained unmatched. This CDR3 has 15 amino acids. The CDR3 spells CATKSDRERSDTQYF. In DNA form, the CDR3 reads TGTGCCACAAAAAGTGACAGGGAGAGGTCAGATACGCAGTATTTT.

This chain links TRBV5-6 with TRBJ2-2; 10 bases line up with TRBD2. This CDR3 is 16 amino acids long. The V segment lost 3 bases and the J segment 5 bases; nucleotides outside the gene matches: 7. CDR1 and CDR2 from the germline V gene are SGHDT and YYEEEE. Written as DNA, the CDR3 is TGTGCCAGCAGCTGGCTAGCGGGAGTGTTTACCGGGGAGCTGTTTTTT. It codes for CASSWLAGVFTGELFF.

The gene calls are TRBV6-5 and TRBJ1-1; perhaps TRBD1 as D (6 bases). This CDR3 spans 13 amino acids. The ends were cut back, 7 bases at V and 2 bases at J, with 11 bases in the middle. Germline values: CDR1 MNHEY, CDR2 SVGAGI. The CDR3 sequence is CASTKGGNTEAFF. In DNA, the CDR3 is TGTGCCAGCACAAAGGGGGGAAACACTGAAGCTTTCTTT.